This TCR beta chain was recorded in a study of blood T cell repertoires in COVID-19. Using immunoSEQ multiplex PCR, the repertoire was profiled, and TCRdb retains in-frame clones only, with some absent. The sample consists of 350,000 to 400,000 clones, around 89% of them appearing once. Germline V CDR1 and CDR2: MNHEY, SMNVEV (reference sequence). V lost 2 bases, J lost 7 bases, and 6 bases stayed unmatched. The CDR3 is 15 amino acids. The chain links TRBV27 to TRBJ2-7; TRBD1 agrees at 12 bases. The sample taken for sequencing was PBMCs or T cells enriched from blood (not recorded which). This TCR derives from a man younger than 35 who had recovered from COVID-19. Here the CDR3 DNA reads TGTGCCAGCAGTTTAGGGGGACAGGGGGCGGGAGAGCAGTACTTC. Its protein is CASSLGGQGAGEQYF.